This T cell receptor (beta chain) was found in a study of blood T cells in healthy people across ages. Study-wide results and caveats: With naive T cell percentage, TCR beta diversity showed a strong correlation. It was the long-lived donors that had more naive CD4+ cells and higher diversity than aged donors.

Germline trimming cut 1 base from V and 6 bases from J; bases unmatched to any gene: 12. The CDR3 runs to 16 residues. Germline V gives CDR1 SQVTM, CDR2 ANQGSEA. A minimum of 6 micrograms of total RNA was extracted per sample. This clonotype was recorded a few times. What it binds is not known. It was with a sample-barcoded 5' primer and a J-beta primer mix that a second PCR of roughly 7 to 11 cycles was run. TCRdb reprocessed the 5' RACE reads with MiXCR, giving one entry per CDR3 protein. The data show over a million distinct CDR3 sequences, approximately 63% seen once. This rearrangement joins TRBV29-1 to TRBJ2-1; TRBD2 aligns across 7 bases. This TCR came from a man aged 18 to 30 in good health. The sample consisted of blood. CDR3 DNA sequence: TGCAGCGTTGAAGTAGTAGCGGGTTCGTTTGTCAATGAGCAGTTCTTC. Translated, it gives CSVEVVAGSFVNEQFF.